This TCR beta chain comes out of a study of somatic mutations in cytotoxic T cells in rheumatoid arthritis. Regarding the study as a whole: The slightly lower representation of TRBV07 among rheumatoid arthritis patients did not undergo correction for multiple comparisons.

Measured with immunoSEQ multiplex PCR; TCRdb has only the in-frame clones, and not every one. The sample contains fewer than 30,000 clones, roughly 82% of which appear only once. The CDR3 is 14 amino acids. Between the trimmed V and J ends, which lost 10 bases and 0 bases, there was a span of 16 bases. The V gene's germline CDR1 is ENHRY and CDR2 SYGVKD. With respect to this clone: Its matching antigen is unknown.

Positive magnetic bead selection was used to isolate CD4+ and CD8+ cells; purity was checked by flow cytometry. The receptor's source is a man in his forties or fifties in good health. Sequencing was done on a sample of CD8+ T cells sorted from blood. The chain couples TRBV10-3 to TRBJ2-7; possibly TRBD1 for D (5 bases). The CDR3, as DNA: TGTGCCAGCGGAAACAGGAGCCTCTCCTACGAGCAGTACTTC. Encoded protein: CASGNRSLSYEQYF.